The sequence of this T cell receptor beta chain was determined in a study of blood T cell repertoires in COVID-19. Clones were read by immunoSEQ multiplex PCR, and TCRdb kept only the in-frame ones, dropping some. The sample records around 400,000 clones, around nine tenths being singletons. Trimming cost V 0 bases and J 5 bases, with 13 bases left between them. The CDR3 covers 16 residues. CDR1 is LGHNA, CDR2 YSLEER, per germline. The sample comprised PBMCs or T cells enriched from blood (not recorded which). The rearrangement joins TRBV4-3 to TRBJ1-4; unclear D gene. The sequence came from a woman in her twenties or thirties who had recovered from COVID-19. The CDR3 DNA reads TGCGCCAGCAGCCAAGATCTCGCGACGGGAAATGAAAAACTGTTTTTT. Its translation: CASSQDLATGNEKLFF.